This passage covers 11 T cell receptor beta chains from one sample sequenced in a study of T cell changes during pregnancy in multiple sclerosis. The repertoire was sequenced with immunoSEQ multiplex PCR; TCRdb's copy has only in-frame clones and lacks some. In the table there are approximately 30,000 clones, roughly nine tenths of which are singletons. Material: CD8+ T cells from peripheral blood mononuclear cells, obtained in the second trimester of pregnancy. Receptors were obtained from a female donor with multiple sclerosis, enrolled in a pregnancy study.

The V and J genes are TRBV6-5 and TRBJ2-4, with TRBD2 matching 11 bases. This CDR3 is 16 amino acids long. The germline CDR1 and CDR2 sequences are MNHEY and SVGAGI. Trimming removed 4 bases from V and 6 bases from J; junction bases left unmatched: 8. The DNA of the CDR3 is TGTGCCAGCAGTTCCTCACTAGCGGGGGAAGTAAACATTCAGTACTTC. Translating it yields CASSSSLAGEVNIQYF.

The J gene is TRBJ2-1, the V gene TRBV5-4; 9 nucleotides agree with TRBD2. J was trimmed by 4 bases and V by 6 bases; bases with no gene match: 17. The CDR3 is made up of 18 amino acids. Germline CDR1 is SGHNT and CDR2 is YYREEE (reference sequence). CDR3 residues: CASNHCGGSGRCYNEQFF. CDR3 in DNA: TGTGCCAGCAACCATTGCGGGGGAAGCGGGAGGTGTTACAATGAGCAGTTCTTC.

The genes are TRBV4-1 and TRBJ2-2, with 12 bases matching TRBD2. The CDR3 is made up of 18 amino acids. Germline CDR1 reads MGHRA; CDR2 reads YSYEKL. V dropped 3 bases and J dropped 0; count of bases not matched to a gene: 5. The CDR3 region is CASSHQLAGGPNTGELFF. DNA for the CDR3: TGCGCCAGCAGCCACCAACTAGCGGGAGGACCGAACACCGGGGAGCTGTTTTTT.

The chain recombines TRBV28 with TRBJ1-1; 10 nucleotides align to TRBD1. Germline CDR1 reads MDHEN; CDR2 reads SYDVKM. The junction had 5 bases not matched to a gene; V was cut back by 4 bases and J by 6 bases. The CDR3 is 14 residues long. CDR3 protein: CASSSPGTGAEAFF. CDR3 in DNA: TGTGCCAGCAGTTCTCCTGGGACAGGGGCTGAAGCTTTCTTT.

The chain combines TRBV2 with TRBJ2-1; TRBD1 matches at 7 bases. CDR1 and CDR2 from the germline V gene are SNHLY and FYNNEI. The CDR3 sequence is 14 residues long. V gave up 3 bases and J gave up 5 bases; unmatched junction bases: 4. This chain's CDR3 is CASSDWTGHNEQFF. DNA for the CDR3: TGTGCCAGCAGTGACTGGACAGGACACAATGAGCAGTTCTTC.

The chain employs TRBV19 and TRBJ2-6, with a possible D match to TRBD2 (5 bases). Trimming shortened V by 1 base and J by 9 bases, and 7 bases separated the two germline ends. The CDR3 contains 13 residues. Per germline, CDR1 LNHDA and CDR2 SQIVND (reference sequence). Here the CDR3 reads CASSIGEGNVLTF. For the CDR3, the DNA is TGTGCCAGTAGTATAGGCGAGGGCAACGTCCTGACTTTC.

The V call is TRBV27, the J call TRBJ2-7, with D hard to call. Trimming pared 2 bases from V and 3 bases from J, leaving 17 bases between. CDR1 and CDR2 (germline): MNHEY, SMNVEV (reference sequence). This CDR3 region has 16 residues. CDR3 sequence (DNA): TGTGCCAGCAGTTTAAGTTTAGGTAGCCAGATCTACGAGCAGTACTTC. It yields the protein CASSLSLGSQIYEQYF.

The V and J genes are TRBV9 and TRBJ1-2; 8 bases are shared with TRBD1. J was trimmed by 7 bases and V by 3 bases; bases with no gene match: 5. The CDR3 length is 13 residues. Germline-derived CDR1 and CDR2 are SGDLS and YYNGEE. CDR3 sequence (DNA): TGTGCCAGCAGCGCCGCAGGGGGCGTTGGCTACACCTTC. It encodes CASSAAGGVGYTF. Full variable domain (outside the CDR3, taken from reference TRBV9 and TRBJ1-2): DSGVTQTPKHLITATGQRVTLRCSPRSGDLSVYWYQQSLDQGLQFLIQYYNGEERAKGNILERFSAQQFPDLHSELNLSSLELGDSALYFCASSAAGGVGYTFGSGTRLTVV.

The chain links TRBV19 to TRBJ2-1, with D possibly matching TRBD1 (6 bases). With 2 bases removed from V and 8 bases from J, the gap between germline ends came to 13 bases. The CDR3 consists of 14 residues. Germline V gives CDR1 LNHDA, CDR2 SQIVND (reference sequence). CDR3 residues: CASSISWTAHEQFF. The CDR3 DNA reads TGTGCCAGTAGTATATCCTGGACAGCCCATGAGCAGTTCTTC. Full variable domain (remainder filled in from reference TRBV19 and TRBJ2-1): DGGITQSPKYLFRKEGQNVTLSCEQNLNHDAMYWYRQDPGQGLRLIYYSQIVNDFQKGDIAEGYSVSREKKESFPLTVTSAQKNPTAFYLCASSISWTAHEQFFGPGTRLTVL.

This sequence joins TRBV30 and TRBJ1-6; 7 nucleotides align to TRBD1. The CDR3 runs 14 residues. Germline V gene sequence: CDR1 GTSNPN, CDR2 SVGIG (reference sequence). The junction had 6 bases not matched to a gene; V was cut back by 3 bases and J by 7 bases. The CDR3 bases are TGTGCCTGGAGCGAGGGCAGGGGGAATTCACCCCTCCACTTT. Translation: CAWSEGRGNSPLHF.

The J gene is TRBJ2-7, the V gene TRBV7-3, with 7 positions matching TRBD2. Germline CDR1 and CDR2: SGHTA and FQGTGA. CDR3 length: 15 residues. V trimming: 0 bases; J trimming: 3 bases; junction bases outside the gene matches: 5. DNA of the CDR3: TGTGCCAGCAGCTTAACGTTCGGGACTAACTACGAGCAGTACTTC. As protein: CASSLTFGTNYEQYF. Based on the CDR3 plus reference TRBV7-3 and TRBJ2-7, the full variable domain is GAGVSQTPSNKVTEKGKYVELRCDPISGHTALYWYRQSLGQGPEFLIYFQGTGAADDSGLPNDRFFAVRPEGSVSTLKIQRTERGDSAVYLCASSLTFGTNYEQYFGPGTRLTVT.